This T cell receptor beta chain came from a study of patients and donors after allogeneic stem cell transplantation (dated by TCRdb to about 2020). The library was obtained by RT-PCR. The sequencer listed for this sample is NextSeq 550. In-frame beta chains were kept once TCRdb had trimmed the public reads at Q25 with fastp and called clones with MiXCR. Under each unique CDR3 protein, matching rows form one entry showing the most common genes and DNA. This sample has approximately 170,000 distinct CDR3 sequences in its table, and about 24% of those were observed once. The ten largest clones capture roughly a quarter of the sample. The V and J ends are trimmed by 5 bases and 4 bases, leaving 14 bases between them. Reading from cysteine to phenylalanine, the CDR3 counts 14 amino acids. Only the CDR3 portion is preserved as DNA: 42 bases, with reading frame beginning at the first base. CDR1 DFQATT and CDR2 SNEGSKA are derived from the germline V gene (reference sequence).

A note on this clonotype: The antigen it binds to is not known. The record has no base qualities; no much larger clone is one base away.

This sequence was found in a human donor who was either an allogeneic HSCT recipient or a stem cell or donor lymphocyte infusion donor (not recorded which). It is not recorded whose cells these are; they may come from a transplant donor. Sequencing input: blood, either unsorted or a sorted T cell fraction (not recorded which). The rearrangement joined TRBV20-1 to TRBJ2-2; the D gene is perhaps TRBD1, from 6 matching bases. The CDR3 corresponds to CSALLRQATGELFF. The base sequence is TGCAGTGCTTTACTTCGACAGGCCACCGGGGAGCTGTTTTTT.